Following are 25 T cell receptor beta chains from one sample sequenced in a study of neurological immune-mediated disorders. In TCRdb, the 5' RACE reads were re-called with MiXCR into one record per CDR3 protein. The sample shows about 16,000 distinct CDR3 sequences, 7% to 9.5% of them seen only once. Sequencing used CD8+ T cells from blood. Receptor source: a man aged 50 or older in good health.

This clonotype was seen at least ten times. The rearrangement joins TRBV12-3 or TRBV12-4 to TRBJ2-1; D ambiguous. The CDR3 length is 12 residues. V was trimmed by 2 bases and J by 5 bases, leaving 4 bases between them. This CDR3 is CASSLTDNEQFF. For the CDR3, the DNA is TGTGCCAGCAGTTTAACCGACAATGAGCAGTTCTTC.

This clonotype was seen repeatedly, ten times or more. V gene TRBV20-1 combines with J gene TRBJ2-7; D is unresolved. The V end was cut by 3 bases, the J end by 3 bases, with 3 bases between. The V gene's germline CDR1 is DFQATT and CDR2 SNEGSKA (reference sequence). CDR3 length: 10 residues. The CDR3 loop is CSASFYEQYF. As DNA, the CDR3 is TGCAGTGCTAGCTTCTACGAGCAGTACTTC.

This clonotype has ten or more counts. The rearrangement links TRBV20-1 to TRBJ2-3; TRBD2 matches 8 bases. The CDR3 runs 16 residues. Germline values: CDR1 DFQATT, CDR2 SNEGSKA (reference sequence). Trimming removed 0 bases from V and 7 bases from J; junction bases left unmatched: 12. The CDR3 here is CSARDSGLASGYTQYF. Here the CDR3 DNA reads TGCAGTGCTAGAGATTCCGGGCTGGCTAGCGGGTATACGCAGTATTTT.

This clonotype occurred once. This rearrangement joins TRBV20-1 to TRBJ2-7, with a tentative D call TRBD2 (5 bases). The CDR3 length is 13 residues. Germline V CDR1 and CDR2: DFQATT, SNEGSKA (reference sequence). V was trimmed by 3 bases and J by 4 bases, leaving 13 bases between them. The CDR3 sequence is CSASRGSEYEQYF. The CDR3 DNA sequence: TGCAGTGCTAGCCGTGGTAGCGAGTACGAGCAGTACTTC.

This clonotype was observed many times. The rearrangement joins TRBV28 to TRBJ2-5, with a possible D match to TRBD1 (5 bases). The CDR3 sequence is 14 residues long. The ends were cut back, 4 bases at V and 4 bases at J, with 13 bases in the middle. Germline CDR1 and CDR2: MDHEN and SYDVKM. The CDR3 reads CASSSLGVGETQYF. The CDR3 nucleotides are TGTGCCAGCAGTTCCCTAGGGGTTGGAGAGACCCAGTACTTC.

V and J are TRBV5-4 and TRBJ2-7; D not certain. In germline, CDR1 is SGHNT, CDR2 YYREEE (reference sequence). The V and J ends lost 3 bases and 4 bases respectively, with 11 bases between them. CDR3 length: 13 residues. The CDR3 DNA follows: TGTGCCAGCAGCTCCCCCCCGGATTACGAGCAGTACTTC. Protein product: CASSSPPDYEQYF.

This clonotype was seen a single time. The chain couples TRBV28 to TRBJ2-7; D remains unclear. The V gene lost 4 bases and the J gene lost 6 bases, with 7 bases spanning the gap. The CDR3 has 11 residues. The germline CDR1 and CDR2 sequences are MDHEN and SYDVKM. The CDR3 protein is CASSSRAEQYF. DNA of the CDR3: TGTGCCAGCAGTTCTCGAGCCGAGCAGTACTTC.

This clonotype was counted at least ten times. V is TRBV5-1 and J is TRBJ2-1, with 7 nucleotides matching TRBD1. CDR1 is SGHRS and CDR2 is YFSETQ in the germline V gene. The CDR3 contains 15 residues. The junction had 10 bases not matched to a gene; V was cut back by 4 bases and J by 6 bases. The CDR3 loop reads CASSELTGRSNEQFF. CDR3 nucleotide sequence: TGCGCCAGCAGCGAATTGACAGGGCGATCCAATGAGCAGTTCTTC.

This clonotype was seen repeatedly, ten times or more. The V call is TRBV5-1, the J call TRBJ2-3, with 7 bases that match TRBD2. The germline V gene encodes CDR1 SGHRS and CDR2 YFSETQ. V gave up 0 bases and J gave up 2 bases; unmatched junction bases: 6. This CDR3 region has 16 residues. The CDR3 protein is CASSLEREANTDTQYF. DNA of the CDR3: TGCGCCAGCAGCTTGGAACGGGAGGCAAACACAGATACGCAGTATTTT.

The J gene is TRBJ2-1, the V gene TRBV5-3; D call uncertain. TRBV5-3 is annotated as an ORF whose role is uncertain. Between the trimmed V and J ends, which lost 3 bases and 6 bases, there was a span of 10 bases. The CDR3 extends over 13 amino acids. The CDR3: CARSSRVSNEQFF. CDR3 DNA sequence: TGTGCCAGAAGCTCTCGAGTGTCCAATGAGCAGTTCTTC.

This clonotype showed up many times. This chain uses TRBV7-2 with TRBJ2-1; no reliable D call. Trimming removed 1 base from V and 0 bases from J, with 13 bases in between. Germline V CDR1 and CDR2: SGHTA, FQGNSA. This CDR3 contains 17 residues. The CDR3 protein is CASSLVRSRYSYNEQFF. The DNA for the CDR3 is TGTGCCAGCAGCTTAGTCAGATCGAGATACTCCTACAATGAGCAGTTCTTC.

This clonotype was observed at least ten times. This sequence joins TRBV7-2 and TRBJ1-2; 9 bases map to TRBD1. With V trimmed by 2 bases and J by 6 bases, 1 base remained unmatched. The CDR3 has 13 amino acids. The germline gives CDR1 SGHTA, CDR2 FQGNSA. The CDR3 reads CASSLTGGHGYTF. Here the CDR3 DNA reads TGTGCCAGCAGCTTAACAGGGGGCCATGGCTACACCTTC.

Notes on this clonotype: Relative to the germline gene, one junction end is altered; a read error may explain this. The chain employs TRBV6-4 and TRBJ2-2, with D maybe TRBD2 (5 bases). Germline assignment: CDR1 MRHNA and CDR2 SNTAGT. The CDR3 is 14 residues long. As DNA, the CDR3 is TGTGCCAGCAGTGACGCAACGAACACCGGGGATCTGTTTTTT. Translated: CASSDATNTGDLFF.

This clonotype was counted many times. V gene TRBV21-1 combines with J gene TRBJ2-7; the table's D call TRBD2 went unverified against the DNA. TRBV21-1 represents a pseudogene. This CDR3 is 14 amino acids long. This CDR3 reads CASSKSQVEGEQYF. Here the CDR3 DNA reads TGTGCCAGCAGCAAAAGCCAGGTAGAGGGCGAGCAGTACTTC.

This clonotype was seen at least ten times. This chain uses TRBV7-8 with TRBJ1-5; 10 bases match TRBD1. Germline V lookup: CDR1 SGHVS, CDR2 FQNEAQ. V trimming: 6 bases; J trimming: 7 bases; junction bases outside the gene matches: 12. This CDR3 comprises 16 residues. The CDR3 is CASSSGTGAGGQPQHF. CDR3 DNA sequence: TGTGCCAGCAGTTCCGGGACAGGGGCCGGGGGACAGCCCCAGCATTTT.

There are many counts of this clonotype. The chain has TRBV28 and TRBJ2-2; D gene uncertain. The CDR3 is 13 residues long. Germline V gives CDR1 MDHEN, CDR2 SYDVKM. Trimming removed 6 bases at V and 3 bases at J, with 8 bases between. CDR3 sequence (DNA): TGTGCCAGCAGCTTCCACTACACCGGGGAGCTGTTTTTT. Protein sequence: CASSFHYTGELFF. The whole variable domain, remainder taken from reference TRBV28 and TRBJ2-2, is DVKVTQSSRYLVKRTGEKVFLECVQDMDHENMFWYRQDPGLGLRLIYFSYDVKMKEKGDIPEGYSVSREKKERFSLILESASTNQTSMYLCASSFHYTGELFFGEGSRLTVL.

This clonotype was found many times. The V call is TRBV7-3, the J call TRBJ2-1; D unclear. CDR3 size: 16 residues. V was clipped by 5 bases and J by 8 bases, with 22 bases between them. The germline V gene encodes CDR1 SGHTA and CDR2 FQGTGA. The CDR3 bases are TGTGCCAGCAGCCAACGGGTTGCTGCCTCTAGTGATGAGCAGTTCTTC. It codes for CASSQRVAASSDEQFF.

This clonotype was recorded many times. V gene TRBV7-8 combines with J gene TRBJ2-1; possibly TRBD2 for D (6 bases). There are 17 residues in the CDR3. Germline CDR1 is SGHVS and CDR2 is FQNEAQ. With 5 bases removed from V and 1 base from J, the gap between germline ends came to 18 bases. DNA of the CDR3: TGTGCCAGCAGCGCGTCCCCTAGCGTCCCTTCCTACAATGAGCAGTTCTTC. Amino acids: CASSASPSVPSYNEQFF.

The rearrangement joins TRBV18 to TRBJ2-5; the D gene is possibly TRBD1 (6 bases). The CDR3 length is 17 residues. Germline V gene data show CDR1 as KGHSH and CDR2 as LQKENI. Between the trimmed V and J ends, which lost 2 bases and 2 bases, there was a span of 18 bases. The CDR3 loop reads CASSPSQGPRGQETQYF. The DNA of the CDR3 is TGTGCCAGCTCACCAAGCCAGGGCCCAAGGGGGCAAGAGACCCAGTACTTC.

By sample fraction, this clonotype is medium-sized (0.01 to 0.1%). The V call is TRBV15, the J call TRBJ2-5, with 8 bases fitting TRBD1. The germline gives CDR1 LNHNV, CDR2 YYDKDF (reference sequence). Losses at the gene ends were 3 bases for V and 4 bases for J; bases not matched to a gene: 7. The CDR3 is 15 residues long. The CDR3 DNA reads as TGTGCCACCAGCAGTTCCACAGGGGGTGGAGAGACCCAGTACTTC. Residues: CATSSSTGGGETQYF. The full variable domain, with the rest looked up from reference TRBV15 and TRBJ2-5, is DAMVIQNPRYQVTQFGKPVTLSCSQTLNHNVMYWYQQKSSQAPKLLFHYYDKDFNNEADTPDNFQSRRPNTSFCFLDIRSPGLGDTAMYLCATSSSTGGGETQYFGPGTRLLVL.

Many counts were recorded for this clonotype. The chain combines TRBV20-1 with TRBJ2-7, with D possibly being TRBD1 (6 bases). V was pared by 3 bases and J by 6 bases, with 15 bases between. The CDR3 extends over 13 amino acids. Per the germline V gene, CDR1 is DFQATT and CDR2 is SNEGSKA (reference sequence). CDR3 in amino acids: CSARPPDRLEQYF. CDR3 bases: TGCAGTGCTAGGCCCCCGGACAGACTCGAGCAGTACTTC.

This clonotype was detected many times. CDR3 DNA: TGTGCCAGCAGTAACACTGGGACAGGGTTTGCCGAGCAGTACTTC. Its translation is CASSNTGTGFAEQYF. V usage is TRBV27 and J usage is TRBJ2-7; 9 nucleotides match TRBD1. V lost 5 bases, J lost 6 bases, and 11 bases stayed unmatched. Germline CDR1 reads MNHEY; CDR2 reads SMNVEV (reference sequence). The CDR3 consists of 15 residues.

Ten or more counts support this clonotype. This chain links TRBV7-2 with TRBJ2-3; 10 nucleotides line up with TRBD1. V shed 4 bases and J 3 bases; nucleotides not matched to a gene: 1. Germline CDR1 reads SGHTA; CDR2 reads FQGNSA. The CDR3 runs to 14 residues. CDR3 bases: TGTGCCAGCAGCTGGACAGGGGGGACAGATACGCAGTATTTT. Protein: CASSWTGGTDTQYF.

This clonotype was counted many times. The rearrangement links TRBV4-3 to TRBJ2-7; D gene ambiguous. Germline CDR1 is LGHNA and CDR2 is YSLEER. This CDR3 has 15 amino acids. Trimming shortened V by 1 base and J by 4 bases, and 14 bases separated the two germline ends. The CDR3, as DNA: TGCGCCAGCAGCCAAGGGCAAGGGTTAGGGTACGAGCAGTACTTC. This translates into CASSQGQGLGYEQYF.

This clonotype was picked up many times. The chain combines TRBV4-1 with TRBJ2-7, with a tentative D call TRBD2 (6 bases). The CDR3 spans 14 residues. V was pared by 0 bases and J by 2 bases, with 8 bases between. Germline V gives CDR1 MGHRA, CDR2 YSYEKL. CDR3 region: CASSQDPGAYEQYF. The CDR3 nucleotides are TGCGCCAGCAGCCAAGATCCGGGGGCCTACGAGCAGTACTTC.